The source of this T cell receptor (beta chain) is a study of blood T cell repertoires in COVID-19. Study details: Samples came from the United States, Italy and Spain, spanning acute and convalescent COVID-19.

Participants' own reports of clinical history determined their cohort assignment. CDR3 length equals 15 residues. The ends lost 6 bases at V and 2 bases at J; junction bases unmatched: 9. CDR1 SNHLY and CDR2 FYNNEI come from the germline V gene. This clone was detected only a few times. In the authors' methods: Scientists estimated how many nucleated cells there were by amplifying reference gene primers. Clones were sequenced by immunoSEQ multiplex PCR, and TCRdb holds only the in-frame ones, with some missing. V, J and clone size derive from that table, while D and trimming were established from the DNA sequence. In the table there are 220,000 or so clones, nearly 90% of which are singletons.

What was sequenced was PBMCs or T cells enriched from blood (not recorded which). This chain uses TRBV2 with TRBJ1-1, with TRBD1 matching 7 bases. This receptor was identified in a man aged 25-45 years who had been exposed to COVID-19. Written as DNA, the CDR3 is TGTGCCAGCAGCCCTCCAGGACAGGCCAACACTGAAGCTTTCTTT. Translated, it gives CASSPPGQANTEAFF.